Listed below are T cell receptor beta chains from one sample, sequenced in a study of blood T cells in healthy people across ages. A single record per CDR3 protein comes from TCRdb applying MiXCR to the 5' RACE reads. The table shows over 950,000 distinct CDR3 sequences, with just over 50% occurring only once. Sequencing was carried out using blood. These receptor sequences come from a woman between 55 and 75 years old in good health. Each CDR3 is given with its conserved first and last residue. The order of the fields is V gene, J gene, D gene, clone size, CDR3 DNA, CDR3 protein. D genes are given only for firm matches. The listing skips clone size in some rows; elsewhere it reads once, few, many or a size class.

TRBV7-3	TRBJ2-6	TRBD2	few	TGTGCCAGCAGCTTAGCGGCTAGCGGGAGTGACGGGGCCAACGTCCTGACTTTC	CASSLAASGSDGANVLTF
TRBV28	TRBJ2-1	-	-	TGTGCCAGCAGTTTCCCCACCCGACCCGGAGTTTTCTACAATGAGCAGTTCTTC	CASSFPTRPGVFYNEQFF
TRBV20-1	TRBJ1-2	TRBD1	-	TGCAGTGCTAGTGGGACAGACAACTATGGCTACACCTTC	CSASGTDNYGYTF
TRBV6-1	TRBJ2-7	-	few	TGTGCCAGCAGTGAAGCTTTTTCCAGGTTGCTGCAGTACTTC	CASSEAFSRLLQYF
TRBV6-2/TRBV6-3	TRBJ2-7	-	-	TGTACCAGCAGTTATTCCCAGCTCTACGAGCAGTACTTC	CTSSYSQLYEQYF
TRBV3-1	TRBJ2-7	-	-	TGTGCCAGCAGCCAAGTGCCAGGGTTCATCTACGAGCAGTACTTC	CASSQVPGFIYEQYF
TRBV19	TRBJ2-1	-	-	TGTGCCACCAGTAGGCGTGGGGGCTCGGGGTATGAGCAGTTCTTC	CATSRRGGSGYEQFF
TRBV28	TRBJ1-5	-	-	TGTGCCAGCAGTTTATATGGGAGTCGAGATAGCAATCAGCCCCAGCATTTT	CASSLYGSRDSNQPQHF
TRBV29-1	TRBJ2-1	-	-	TGCAGCGTTGAAGGACTAGTCCAATTAGGTGAGCAGTTCTTC	CSVEGLVQLGEQFF
TRBV29-1	TRBJ1-5	-	-	TGCGGCGTTGGGAACCGGGACATGAATCAGCCCCAGCATTTT	CGVGNRDMNQPQHF
TRBV3-1	TRBJ2-1	-	-	TGTGCCAGCAGCCGGGGACGGCGGATTTCAACAGGGGAGCAGTTCTTC	CASSRGRRISTGEQFF
TRBV15	TRBJ2-3	TRBD2	-	TGTGCCACCAGCGTCACTAGCGGGGGTTACACAGATACGCAGTATTTT	CATSVTSGGYTDTQYF
TRBV7-2	TRBJ2-7	-	-	TGTGCCAGCAGCTTACGAGGCGGTCTTAGTACCTACGAGCAGTACTTC	CASSLRGGLSTYEQYF
TRBV20-1	TRBJ1-2	-	-	TGCAGTGCTAGAAAAGGAGGGGATCCCTATGGCTACACCTTC	CSARKGGDPYGYTF
TRBV6-5	TRBJ2-7	TRBD2	-	TGTGCCAGCAGTTACTCGAGCTCCAGCGGGATCGACGAGCAGTACTTC	CASSYSSSSGIDEQYF
TRBV27	TRBJ2-1	TRBD2	-	TGTGCCAGTAAAAGCGGGAGGCTCTACAATGAGCAGTTCTTC	CASKSGRLYNEQFF
TRBV28	TRBJ2-4	-	-	TGTGCCAGCAAGCCACAGGGTACTGTCAAAAACATTCAGTACTTC	CASKPQGTVKNIQYF
TRBV6-5	TRBJ1-4	-	-	TGTGCCAGCAGACTGGGGGGGGACATAAGCACTGAAAAACTGTTTTTT	CASRLGGDISTEKLFF
TRBV6-2/TRBV6-3	TRBJ2-7	-	-	TGTGCCAGCAGATCGGTGGGGGGATTATACGAGCAGTACTTC	CASRSVGGLYEQYF
TRBV6-4	TRBJ2-2	-	few	TGTGCCAGCAGTGTCACTAGTACCGGGGAGCTGTTTTTT	CASSVTSTGELFF
TRBV20-1	TRBJ2-7	-	few	TGCAGTGCTCCCTTCTCCTACGAGCAGTACTTC	CSAPFSYEQYF
TRBV7-2	TRBJ2-7	-	many	TGTGCCAGCAGCTTAGCGGGAGCACCTTCCTACGAGCAGTACTTC	CASSLAGAPSYEQYF
TRBV18	TRBJ2-2	-	-	TGTGCCAGCTCGCCCGACAGGACGGGCACCGGGGAGCTGTTTTTT	CASSPDRTGTGELFF
TRBV5-5	TRBJ1-5	-	-	TGTGCCAGCAGCTTGAAGCCAGGTGGGGCTCAGCCCCAGCATTTT	CASSLKPGGAQPQHF
TRBV4-1	TRBJ2-7	-	-	TGCGCCAGCAGCCAAGAGGGGACTGGCGGAGAGCAGTACTTC	CASSQEGTGGEQYF
TRBV4-3	TRBJ2-7	TRBD1	-	TGCGCCAGCAGCCAAACGTCCCTCCTGGGACAGGGCAAATGGGCGAGCTACGAGCAGTACTTC	CASSQTSLLGQGKWASYEQYF
TRBV6-5	TRBJ2-5	TRBD1	few	TGTGCCAGCAGTGGACAGGGGTATCAAGAGACCCAGTACTTC	CASSGQGYQETQYF
TRBV7-2	TRBJ2-3	-	-	TGTACCAGCACCCTCAGGTTGAGCACAGATACGCAGTATTTT	CTSTLRLSTDTQYF